A single sample gave rise to the 30 T cell receptor beta chains below, sequenced in a study of blood T cell repertoires in COVID-19. Profiled with immunoSEQ multiplex PCR; TCRdb holds only in-frame clones, not every one. Here the sample spans over 350,000 clones, 85% to 90% being singletons. Material for sequencing was peripheral blood. The receptors were sampled from a woman younger than 45 with acute or convalescent COVID-19.

The chain uses TRBV5-1 and TRBJ2-2, with 7 bases fitting TRBD2. This CDR3 contains 15 residues. V was pared by 1 base and J by 3 bases, with 3 bases of the junction left unmatched. The germline gives CDR1 SGHRS, CDR2 YFSETQ. The CDR3 DNA follows: TGCGCCAGCAGCTTGCGGGGGGAGGACACCGGGGAGCTGTTTTTT. This codes for CASSLRGEDTGELFF. Full variable domain (remainder filled in from reference TRBV5-1 and TRBJ2-2): KAGVTQTPRYLIKTRGQQVTLSCSPISGHRSVSWYQQTPGQGLQFLFEYFSETQRNKGNFPGRFSGRQFSNSRSEMNVSTLELGDSALYLCASSLRGEDTGELFFGEGSRLTVL.

V is TRBV6-5 and J is TRBJ1-2, with TRBD1 matching 7 bases. The V gene's germline CDR1 is MNHEY and CDR2 SVGAGI. V lost 7 bases to trimming and J lost 0 bases; unmatched junction nucleotides: 2. The length of the CDR3 is 13 residues. The CDR3 nucleotides are TGTGCCAGCACGGGACAGACTAACTATGGCTACACCTTC. It yields the protein CASTGQTNYGYTF.

The chain has TRBV19 and TRBJ1-2; perhaps TRBD1 as D (6 bases). V gave up 4 bases and J gave up 4 bases, with 13 bases separating them. CDR1 LNHDA and CDR2 SQIVND come from the germline V gene (reference sequence). The CDR3 has 14 residues. This CDR3 is CASSTQGGGYGYTF. The CDR3 DNA follows: TGTGCCAGTAGTACCCAGGGAGGGGGCTATGGCTACACCTTC.

The chain couples TRBV10-3 to TRBJ1-1; D not resolved. The germline V gene has CDR1 ENHRY and CDR2 SYGVKD. The CDR3 length is 13 residues. V was clipped by 5 bases and J by 8 bases, with 15 bases between them. CDR3 residues: CAISRDSRQEAFF. CDR3 nucleotides: TGTGCCATCAGTAGAGACTCCCGGCAGGAAGCTTTCTTT.

The gene calls are TRBV7-2 and TRBJ1-1; possibly TRBD1 for D (5 bases). Germline CDR1 reads SGHTA; CDR2 reads FQGNSA. Trimming took 5 bases from V and 4 from J, leaving 17 bases between them. The CDR3 covers 15 residues. Here the CDR3 reads CASSPRQGGFTEAFF. CDR3 nucleotides: TGTGCCAGCAGCCCTAGGCAGGGTGGATTCACTGAAGCTTTCTTT. The whole variable domain, filled in from reference TRBV7-2 and TRBJ1-1, reads GAGVSQSPSNKVTEKGKDVELRCDPISGHTALYWYRQSLGQGLEFLIYFQGNSAPDKSGLPSDRFSAERTGGSVSTLTIQRTQQEDSAVYLCASSPRQGGFTEAFFGQGTRLTVV.

The gene calls are TRBV6-1 and TRBJ1-3; D unclear. Trimming pared 2 bases from V and 2 bases from J, leaving 7 bases between. CDR1 MNHNS and CDR2 SASEGT come from the germline V gene. This CDR3 has 14 residues. CDR3 amino acids: CASSERGTGNTIYF. Here the CDR3 DNA reads TGTGCCAGCAGTGAACGAGGGACTGGAAACACCATATATTTT.

The chain carries TRBV11-2 and TRBJ2-7, with D possibly matching TRBD1 (6 bases). Trimming removed 1 base at V and 2 bases at J, with 9 bases between. From germline, CDR1 is SGHAT and CDR2 FQNNGV. There are 14 residues in the CDR3. CDR3 DNA sequence: TGTGCCAGCAGCTTAGCAGGGGTCACCTACGAGCAGTACTTC. It encodes CASSLAGVTYEQYF.

This clone was counted a few times. V usage is TRBV5-5 and J usage is TRBJ2-3; TRBD2 agrees at 13 bases. This CDR3 is 16 amino acids long. Trimming at V came to 4 bases and at J to 5 bases, leaving 7 bases not matched to a gene. In germline, CDR1 is SGHKS, CDR2 YYEKEE (reference sequence). The CDR3 nucleotides read TGTGCCAGCAGCACAGAAAGACTAGCGGGGGGAGATACGCAGTATTTT. It encodes CASSTERLAGGDTQYF.

The chain has TRBV9 and TRBJ2-3, with 11 bases matching TRBD1. Losses at the gene ends were 4 bases for V and 5 bases for J; bases not matched to a gene: 6. Germline V lookup: CDR1 SGDLS, CDR2 YYNGEE. The CDR3 has 15 amino acids. The CDR3 reads CASSLTDRGLDTQYF. DNA of the CDR3: TGTGCCAGCAGCTTGACGGACAGGGGGCTAGATACGCAGTATTTT.

This clone was observed a single time. J is TRBJ2-1 and V is TRBV7-6, with no clear D. V was trimmed by 2 bases and J by 2 bases, leaving 10 bases between them. Germline CDR1 and CDR2: SGHVS and FNYEAQ. The CDR3 consists of 15 residues. The CDR3 sequence: CASSLNLSPYNEQFF. The CDR3, as DNA: TGTGCCAGCAGCTTAAACCTAAGCCCCTACAATGAGCAGTTCTTC. Complete variable domain (other parts from reference TRBV7-6 and TRBJ2-1): GAGVSQSPRYKVTKRGQDVALRCDPISGHVSLYWYRQALGQGPEFLTYFNYEAQQDKSGLPNDRFSAERPEGSISTLTIQRTEQRDSAMYRCASSLNLSPYNEQFFGPGTRLTVL.

The rearrangement joins TRBV30 to TRBJ1-5, with D possibly being TRBD1 (5 bases). This CDR3 is 15 amino acids long. In germline, CDR1 is GTSNPN, CDR2 SVGIG (reference sequence). Trimming removed 0 bases at V and 4 bases at J, with 13 bases between. The CDR3 coding sequence is TGTGCCTGGAGTGTACTGGGGGGGTTTAATCAGCCCCAGCATTTT. Protein sequence: CAWSVLGGFNQPQHF.

The V and J genes are TRBV24-1 and TRBJ2-2; D gene unclear. V lost 0 bases and J lost 6, with 7 bases in between. The germline V gene has CDR1 KGHDR and CDR2 SFDVKD. The CDR3 is 14 amino acids. The CDR3 here is CATSDLRRAGELFF. DNA for the CDR3: TGTGCCACCAGTGATTTGCGACGGGCCGGGGAGCTGTTTTTT.

This clone appeared a few times. The V call is TRBV29-1, the J call TRBJ1-1, with 9 bases matching TRBD1. Trimming took 8 bases from V and 3 from J; bases not matched to a gene: 4. Germline lookup yields CDR1 SQVTM and CDR2 ANQGSEA. There are 12 residues in the CDR3. CDR3 residues: CSSRQGDTEAFF. CDR3 DNA: TGCAGCAGCAGACAGGGGGACACTGAAGCTTTCTTT.

This chain joins TRBV27 and TRBJ2-7, with TRBD1 as a possible D gene (7 bases). CDR3 length: 13 amino acids. The germline V gene encodes CDR1 MNHEY and CDR2 SMNVEV (reference sequence). V shed 3 bases and J shed 7 bases, with 13 bases lying between them. DNA for the CDR3: TGTGCCAGCAGTTTCTCAGGGGGGTGGGAGCAGTACTTC. Its translation: CASSFSGGWEQYF.

CDR3 amino acids: CASRPARVGSGYTF. In DNA, the CDR3 is TGTGCCAGCAGACCCGCCCGAGTTGGGAGTGGCTACACCTTC. The V gene is TRBV28, the J gene TRBJ1-2; D is undetermined. CDR1 is MDHEN and CDR2 is SYDVKM in the germline V gene. This CDR3 comprises 14 residues. V lost 6 bases and J lost 7, with 18 bases in between.

This clone showed up many times. DNA of the CDR3: TGCGCCAGCAGCCAAGTGGACATGGGGTTTTTGGGGAATTCACCCCTCCACTTT. Protein product: CASSQVDMGFLGNSPLHF. V and J are TRBV4-1 and TRBJ1-6; D might be TRBD1 (5 bases). The V and J ends lost 1 base and 7 bases respectively, with 20 bases between them. The CDR3 consists of 18 residues. Germline assignment: CDR1 MGHRA and CDR2 YSYEKL.

This clone showed up just once. This sequence joins TRBV28 and TRBJ2-7; D may be TRBD2 (5 bases). The CDR3 extends over 16 amino acids. V was cut by 1 base and J by 5 bases, with 18 bases left in between. CDR1 and CDR2 from the germline V gene are MDHEN and SYDVKM. CDR3 sequence (DNA): TGTGCCAGCAGTTTATTGCTTCAGTTAGGGAGCAACGAGCAGTACTTC. Its protein product is CASSLLLQLGSNEQYF.

The chain carries TRBV28 and TRBJ2-7, with D perhaps TRBD1 (5 bases). Per germline, CDR1 MDHEN and CDR2 SYDVKM. The CDR3 consists of 15 residues. V lost 5 bases, J lost 3 bases, and 17 bases lay in between. CDR3 coding DNA: TGTGCCAGCAGTGGTGAAGTCAGGGCGAACTACGAGCAGTACTTC. It codes for CASSGEVRANYEQYF.

The chain recombines TRBV18 with TRBJ2-1; the D gene is possibly TRBD2 (6 bases). CDR1 and CDR2 (germline): KGHSH, LQKENI. The CDR3 is 15 amino acids. V shed 2 bases and J shed 5 bases, with 13 bases lying between them. In nucleotides, the CDR3 is TGTGCCAGCTCACCATTCGGGACTGTAAACAATGAGCAGTTCTTC. This codes for CASSPFGTVNNEQFF.

CDR3 sequence reads: CASSEGGEAFF. Here the CDR3 DNA reads TGTGCCAGCAGTGAGGGGGGTGAAGCTTTCTTT. The chain uses TRBV2 and TRBJ1-1, with D perhaps TRBD1 (5 bases). The CDR3 sequence is 11 residues long. Between the trimmed V and J ends, which lost 3 bases and 7 bases, there was a span of 6 bases. From germline, CDR1 is SNHLY and CDR2 FYNNEI.

The chain combines TRBV2 with TRBJ2-1; 7 bases agree with TRBD1. V lost 10 bases and J lost 7; bases outside the gene matches: 13. Germline CDR1 and CDR2: SNHLY and FYNNEI. The CDR3 consists of 14 residues. CDR3 amino acids: CATLDRPYRNEQFF. Written as DNA, the CDR3 is TGTGCCACTCTGGACAGGCCGTATAGAAATGAGCAGTTCTTC.

J is TRBJ2-3 and V is TRBV6-6, with 8 nucleotides matching TRBD2. Per germline, CDR1 MNHNY and CDR2 SVGAGI (reference sequence). There are 15 residues in the CDR3. V was pared by 4 bases and J by 4 bases, with 7 bases of the junction left unmatched. CDR3 in DNA: TGTGCCAGCAGTTCGGAGCGGGGGTATGCAGATACGCAGTATTTT. Amino acid sequence: CASSSERGYADTQYF.

Regarding this clone: The DNA is omitted, as the CDR3 cannot be located on it reliably, and the CDR3 follows TCRdb's listing. This CDR3 is also generated by other DNA sequences in the sample. The chain employs TRBV6-6 and TRBJ2-2; whether TRBD2, the table's D call, matches the DNA was not checked. CDR1 and CDR2 (germline): MNHNY, SVGAGI (reference sequence). The CDR3 totals 13 residues, both ends included. The chain's CDR3 is CASSSSNTGELFF.

The chain couples TRBV24-1 to TRBJ2-7; TRBD2 matches at 8 bases. The CDR3 has 14 residues. J was trimmed by 7 bases and V by 4 bases; bases with no gene match: 8. Per the germline V gene, CDR1 is KGHDR and CDR2 is SFDVKD. This CDR3 is CATSERGGLEEQYF. CDR3 nucleotides: TGTGCCACCAGTGAACGGGGGGGGCTGGAAGAGCAGTACTTC.

The CDR3 region has the DNA TGCGCCAGCAGTTTGACAGGGATCTATCAGCCCCAGCATTTT. Translated, it gives CASSLTGIYQPQHF. This chain connects TRBV10-2 to TRBJ1-5; 7 bases match TRBD1. Per germline, CDR1 WSHSY and CDR2 SAAADI. J was trimmed by 5 bases and V by 5 bases; bases with no gene match: 6. This CDR3 has 14 residues.

This rearrangement joins TRBV28 to TRBJ1-4, with TRBD1 identical over 7 bases. V was pared by 7 bases and J by 10 bases, with 18 bases of the junction left unmatched. The CDR3 contains 16 residues. Germline assignment: CDR1 MDHEN and CDR2 SYDVKM. The CDR3 bases are TGTGCCAGCACCCCCCCTGGGCTCAGGGGGAGAGGAAAACTGTTTTTT. Translation: CASTPPGLRGRGKLFF.

The rearrangement links TRBV2 to TRBJ2-2, with D uncertain. The CDR3 runs to 12 residues. CDR1 SNHLY and CDR2 FYNNEI come from the germline V gene. Trimming took off 1 base at V and 7 bases at J, with 4 bases between the two ends. CDR3 DNA sequence: TGTGCCAGCAGTGAAGTTATCGGGGAGCTGTTTTTT. It specifies CASSEVIGELFF.

This chain links TRBV29-1 with TRBJ2-5; perhaps TRBD2 as D (6 bases). This CDR3 spans 15 amino acids. Germline loops: CDR1 SQVTM, CDR2 ANQGSEA. Trimming stripped 5 bases from V and 1 base from J, with 17 bases between. The CDR3 reads CSVWGLGGPQETQYF. CDR3 sequence (DNA): TGCAGCGTTTGGGGGTTGGGGGGACCCCAAGAGACCCAGTACTTC.

The DNA for the CDR3 is TGTGCCAGCAGCTTAGGACAAGGTGAAGCTTTCTTT. It encodes CASSLGQGEAFF. The V gene is TRBV5-6, the J gene TRBJ1-1; TRBD1 might be the D (5 bases). CDR1 and CDR2 (germline): SGHDT, YYEEEE. Trimming shortened V by 2 bases and J by 7 bases, and 9 bases separated the two germline ends. This CDR3 region has 12 residues.

The rearrangement joins TRBV30 to TRBJ2-7; possible D gene TRBD2, 6 bases. Germline V gene sequence: CDR1 GTSNPN, CDR2 SVGIG (reference sequence). CDR3 length equals 14 residues. V lost 5 bases and J 0 bases, leaving 14 bases between the germline ends. The CDR3 DNA sequence: TGTGCCTGGGATTGGGCCGGGGGCTCCTACGAGCAGTACTTC. Translated: CAWDWAGGSYEQYF.